These T cell receptor beta chains were read from a single sample in a study of shared clonotypes between healthy human individuals. Sequenced by immunoSEQ multiplex PCR; TCRdb stores in-frame clones only, minus some. The sample yields around 2.5 million clones, 93% seen once. Source material: naive CD4+ T cells from PBMCs. The receptors were sampled from a man younger than 35 in good health. Some clones in this sample may be carry-over from other donors' samples. CDR3s include the opening cysteine and the closing phenylalanine or tryptophan. The order of the fields is CDR3 protein, V gene, D gene. The D gene is left open where the match is weak.

CDR3 protein: CASSPGPGQGYPPLHF; V gene: TRBV5-1; D gene: TRBD1
CDR3 protein: CASSVAPGQRYEQYF; V gene: TRBV7-3; D gene: TRBD1
CDR3 protein: CASSFGQGAVTGELFF; V gene: TRBV5-1; D gene: TRBD1
CDR3 protein: CASSQTRTRFYEQYF; V gene: TRBV5-1; D gene: NA
CDR3 protein: CASSMGGGSNQPQHF; V gene: TRBV19; D gene: NA
CDR3 protein: CASSEGPRNPGIYGYTF; V gene: TRBV6-1; D gene: NA
CDR3 protein: CATSRDSIFRPNGELFF; V gene: TRBV15; D gene: NA
CDR3 protein: CASSPRTAQAPQHF; V gene: TRBV18; D gene: NA
CDR3 protein: CASSLTGGGNTEAFF; V gene: TRBV5-1; D gene: TRBD1
CDR3 protein: CASSPRAASGIQETQYF; V gene: TRBV19; D gene: TRBD2
CDR3 protein: CAWRGTYLNEQFF; V gene: TRBV30; D gene: NA
CDR3 protein: CASTPGVGLEETQYF; V gene: TRBV27; D gene: NA
CDR3 protein: CASSLTGQGISYTF; V gene: TRBV6-1; D gene: TRBD1
CDR3 protein: CASSPQDRGGEKLFF; V gene: TRBV18; D gene: TRBD1
CDR3 protein: CSVVGGGSTDTQYF; V gene: TRBV29-1; D gene: TRBD2
CDR3 protein: CASSLALAGGYLEQFF; V gene: TRBV7-8; D gene: TRBD2
CDR3 protein: CASSLGGSSGNTIYF; V gene: TRBV7-9; D gene: NA
CDR3 protein: CASHESGVLGEQYF; V gene: TRBV5-1; D gene: NA
CDR3 protein: CASSQADRGDGGYTF; V gene: TRBV4-1; D gene: TRBD1
CDR3 protein: CASSRGLAVSGANVLTF; V gene: TRBV11-2; D gene: TRBD2
CDR3 protein: CASSEYLSATNEKLFF; V gene: TRBV25-1; D gene: NA
CDR3 protein: CASSRISTGAYEQYF; V gene: TRBV28; D gene: TRBD1
CDR3 protein: CASSQRDRYQPQHF; V gene: TRBV7-8; D gene: TRBD1
CDR3 protein: CASSFGETQYF; V gene: TRBV7-8; D gene: NA
CDR3 protein: CASSSRLASTDTQYF; V gene: TRBV5-4; D gene: TRBD2
CDR3 protein: CASSSTGQDNYGYTF; V gene: TRBV27; D gene: TRBD1
CDR3 protein: CASSYSRNTEAFF; V gene: TRBV6-5; D gene: NA
CDR3 protein: CAWSALPGGLAGGRQFF; V gene: TRBV30; D gene: TRBD2
CDR3 protein: CASSPKGSINYGYTF; V gene: TRBV6-6; D gene: NA
CDR3 protein: CASSDVKVSYEQYF; V gene: TRBV6-1; D gene: NA
CDR3 protein: CASSISGRAVREQYF; V gene: TRBV21-1; D gene: NA
CDR3 protein: CASSQGSRAFRF; V gene: TRBV4-1; D gene: NA
CDR3 protein: CASTQGWGDRGLWEQFF; V gene: TRBV9; D gene: TRBD1
CDR3 protein: CASSLARFQFF; V gene: TRBV7-9; D gene: NA
CDR3 protein: CASSSTGSYNEQFF; V gene: TRBV7-6; D gene: NA
CDR3 protein: CASSLGQDGRPEAFF; V gene: TRBV5-6; D gene: NA
CDR3 protein: CASSDAGPKDTIYF; V gene: TRBV10-1; D gene: NA
CDR3 protein: CATHGGSGNTIYF; V gene: TRBV28; D gene: NA
CDR3 protein: CAISPSGDRMNTEAFF; V gene: TRBV10-3; D gene: TRBD1
CDR3 protein: CASSPLRGNTDTQYF; V gene: TRBV5-4; D gene: NA
CDR3 protein: CASSLSGTGSYNEQFF; V gene: TRBV28; D gene: TRBD1
CDR3 protein: CASSPPGHEQFF; V gene: TRBV5-1; D gene: NA